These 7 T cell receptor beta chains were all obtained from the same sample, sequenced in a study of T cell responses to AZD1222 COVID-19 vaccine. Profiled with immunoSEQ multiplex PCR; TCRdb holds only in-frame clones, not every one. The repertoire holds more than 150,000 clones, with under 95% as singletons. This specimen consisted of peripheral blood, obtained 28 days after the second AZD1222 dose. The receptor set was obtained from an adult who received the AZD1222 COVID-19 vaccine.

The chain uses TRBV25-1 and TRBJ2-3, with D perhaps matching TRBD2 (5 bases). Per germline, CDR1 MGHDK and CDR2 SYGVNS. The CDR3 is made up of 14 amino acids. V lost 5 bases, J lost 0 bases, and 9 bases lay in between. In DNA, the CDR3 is TGTGCCAGCAGTCCGGGATATAGCACAGATACGCAGTATTTT. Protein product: CASSPGYSTDTQYF.

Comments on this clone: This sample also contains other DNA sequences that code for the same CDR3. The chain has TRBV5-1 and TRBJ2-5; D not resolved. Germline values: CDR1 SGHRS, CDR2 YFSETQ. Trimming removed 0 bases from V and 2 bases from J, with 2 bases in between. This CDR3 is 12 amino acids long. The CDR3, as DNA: TGCGCCAGCAGCTTGGATCAAGAGACCCAGTACTTC. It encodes CASSLDQETQYF.

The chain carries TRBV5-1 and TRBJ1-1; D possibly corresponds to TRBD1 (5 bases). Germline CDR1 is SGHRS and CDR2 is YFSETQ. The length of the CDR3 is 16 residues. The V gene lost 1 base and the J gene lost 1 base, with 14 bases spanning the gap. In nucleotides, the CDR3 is TGCGCCAGCAGCTTGCGGACGGGACTCCCGAACACTGAAGCTTTCTTT. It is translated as CASSLRTGLPNTEAFF.

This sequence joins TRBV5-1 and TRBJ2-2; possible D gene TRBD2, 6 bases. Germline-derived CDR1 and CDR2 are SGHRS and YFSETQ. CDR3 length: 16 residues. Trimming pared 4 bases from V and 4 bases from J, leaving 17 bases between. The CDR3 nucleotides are TGCGCCAGCAGCACCCCCGGGAGCGGAGGCACCGGGGAGCTGTTTTTT. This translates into CASSTPGSGGTGELFF.

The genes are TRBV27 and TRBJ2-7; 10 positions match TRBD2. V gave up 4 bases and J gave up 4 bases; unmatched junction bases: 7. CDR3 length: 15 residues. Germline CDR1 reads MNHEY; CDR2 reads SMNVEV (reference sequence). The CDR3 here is CASSSLAGGLYEQYF. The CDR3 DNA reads TGTGCCAGCAGTTCCTTAGCGGGAGGTTTGTACGAGCAGTACTTC.

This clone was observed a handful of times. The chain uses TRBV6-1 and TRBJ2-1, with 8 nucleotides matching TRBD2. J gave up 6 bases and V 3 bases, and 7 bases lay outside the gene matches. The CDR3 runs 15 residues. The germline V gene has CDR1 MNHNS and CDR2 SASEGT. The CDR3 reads CASSDGSGDPNEQFF. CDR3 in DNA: TGTGCCAGCAGTGATGGTAGCGGGGACCCCAATGAGCAGTTCTTC.

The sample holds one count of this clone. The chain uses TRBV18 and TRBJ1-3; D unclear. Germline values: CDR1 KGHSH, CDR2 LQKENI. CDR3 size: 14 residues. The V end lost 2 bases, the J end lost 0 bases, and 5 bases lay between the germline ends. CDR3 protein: CASSPGISGNTIYF. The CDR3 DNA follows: TGTGCCAGCTCACCAGGTATCTCTGGAAACACCATATATTTT.